One sample yielded the 23 T cell receptor beta chains listed below, sequenced in a study of OX40 agonist ivuxolimab in advanced cancers. Clones were read by immunoSEQ multiplex PCR, and TCRdb kept only the in-frame ones, dropping some. Of about 31,000 clones in the sample, over 80% were seen once. The sequencing used CD4+ or CD8+ T cells sorted from blood, collected in a trial of the OX40 agonist ivuxolimab. These receptors all come from an adult with an advanced solid tumor such as melanoma, head and neck, liver or kidney cancer.

The chain joins TRBV9 to TRBJ2-1, with 7 bases matching TRBD1. Trimming at V came to 0 bases and at J to 1 base, leaving 4 bases not matched to a gene. From germline, CDR1 is SGDLS and CDR2 YYNGEE. This CDR3 has 16 residues. CDR3 DNA sequence: TGTGCCAGCAGCGTAGGAAGGGGGCAATCCTACAATGAGCAGTTCTTC. Translating it yields CASSVGRGQSYNEQFF.

The CDR3 nucleotides read TGTGCCAGCAGCTTAGGGGCCTTACAGGGGGCACCCTACGAGCAGTACTTC. Encoded protein: CASSLGALQGAPYEQYF. The gene calls are TRBV11-1 and TRBJ2-7; 9 positions agree with TRBD1. The germline gives CDR1 SGHAT, CDR2 FQDESV (reference sequence). This CDR3 has 17 amino acids. V lost 1 base to trimming and J lost 2 bases; unmatched junction nucleotides: 9. Based on the CDR3 plus reference TRBV11-1 and TRBJ2-7, the full variable domain is EAEVAQSPRYKITEKSQAVAFWCDPISGHATLYWYRQILGQGPELLVQFQDESVVDDSQLPKDRFSAERLKGVDSTLKIQPAELGDSAMYLCASSLGALQGAPYEQYFGPGTRLTVT.

CDR3: CASTITGTGGNTIYF. The CDR3 nucleotides are TGTGCCAGCACCATCACAGGGACGGGGGGAAACACCATATATTTT. This sequence joins TRBV6-1 and TRBJ1-3; D may be TRBD1 (6 bases). The germline CDR1 and CDR2 sequences are MNHNS and SASEGT. CDR3 length equals 15 residues. With 7 bases removed from V and 4 bases from J, the gap between germline ends came to 17 bases.

Within the sample, this clone is medium-sized. The chain combines TRBV6-5 with TRBJ2-3; D is ambiguous. The germline V gene encodes CDR1 MNHEY and CDR2 SVGAGI. Trimming pared 7 bases from V and 3 bases from J, leaving 2 bases between. The CDR3 consists of 10 residues. The CDR3 DNA reads TGTGCCAGCAAAACAGATACGCAGTATTTT. This encodes CASKTDTQYF.

The V gene is TRBV7-2, the J gene TRBJ1-5; no reliable D call. The V gene lost 3 bases and the J gene lost 0 bases, with 9 bases spanning the gap. This CDR3 spans 15 amino acids. Per germline, CDR1 SGHTA and CDR2 FQGNSA. The CDR3 reads CASSFADNSNQPQHF. The DNA for the CDR3 is TGTGCCAGCAGCTTCGCGGATAATAGCAATCAGCCCCAGCATTTT. The full variable domain, in which reference TRBV7-2 and TRBJ1-5 provide the parts outside the CDR3, is GAGVSQSPSNKVTEKGKDVELRCDPISGHTALYWYRQSLGQGLEFLIYFQGNSAPDKSGLPSDRFSAERTGGSVSTLTIQRTQQEDSAVYLCASSFADNSNQPQHFGDGTRLSIL.

The genes are TRBV6-5 and TRBJ2-2, with D perhaps matching TRBD1 or TRBD2 (5 bases each). CDR3 size: 16 residues. Trimming stripped 3 bases from V and 3 bases from J, with 14 bases between. Germline V gives CDR1 MNHEY, CDR2 SVGAGI. The DNA of the CDR3 is TGTGCCAGCAGTTATGTGGGCAGGGAGTACACCGGGGAGCTGTTTTTT. Its translation is CASSYVGREYTGELFF.

The chain uses TRBV4-2 and TRBJ1-4; D is unclear. The CDR3 has 16 amino acids. Germline CDR1 reads LGHNA; CDR2 reads YNFKEQ. V gave up 4 bases and J gave up 8 bases, with 20 bases separating them. CDR3 sequence reads: CASSLSSKGVEEKLFF. Written as DNA, the CDR3 is TGTGCCAGCAGCCTTTCTAGTAAGGGCGTAGAAGAAAAACTGTTTTTT.

V is TRBV4-1 and J is TRBJ1-4; D not resolved. Germline V gives CDR1 MGHRA, CDR2 YSYEKL. V was cut by 4 bases and J by 1 base, with 7 bases left in between. The CDR3 runs to 14 residues. This CDR3 is CASSLPVTNEKLFF. The CDR3 DNA reads TGCGCCAGCAGCCTCCCTGTAACTAATGAAAAACTGTTTTTT.

This clone was counted between two and nine times. The chain joins TRBV6-1 to TRBJ1-6, with no clear D. Trimming took 8 bases from V and 5 from J, leaving 10 bases between them. Germline V gives CDR1 MNHNS, CDR2 SASEGT. The CDR3 is 13 residues long. CDR3 DNA sequence: TGTGCCAGCGGTCCCCAGGATAATTCACCCCTCCACTTT. Translating it yields CASGPQDNSPLHF.

V usage is TRBV7-9 and J usage is TRBJ2-5; no reliable D call. Germline V CDR1 and CDR2: SEHNR, FQNEAQ (reference sequence). The CDR3 contains 10 residues. Trimming pared 5 bases from V and 3 bases from J, leaving 1 base between. The CDR3 nucleotides are TGTGCCAGCAGCGAAGAGACCCAGTACTTC. Translating gives CASSEETQYF.

In this sample, this clone is medium-sized. The chain recombines TRBV4-1 with TRBJ1-6; TRBD1 aligns across 7 bases. After removal of 0 bases from V and 10 bases from J, the junction contained 12 bases not matched to a gene. Germline-derived CDR1 and CDR2 are MGHRA and YSYEKL. The CDR3 loop spans 17 amino acids. For the CDR3, the DNA is TGCGCCAGCAGCCAAGAAGCTCGGCAGGGGGGTAACTCACCCCTCCACTTT. This encodes CASSQEARQGGNSPLHF.

The chain carries TRBV4-2 and TRBJ2-1; 10 positions match TRBD1. Germline V gives CDR1 LGHNA, CDR2 YNFKEQ. With V trimmed by 3 bases and J by 4 bases, 3 bases remained unmatched. This CDR3 region has 15 residues. In DNA, the CDR3 is TGTGCCAGCAGCCATGCGGGACAGGGGTACAATGAGCAGTTCTTC. This encodes CASSHAGQGYNEQFF.

This clone occurred once. In nucleotides, the CDR3 is TGTGCCAGCAGCGAGAGACCAGGGGGACAGAACGGCTACACCTTC. Its translation is CASSERPGGQNGYTF. The chain carries TRBV9 and TRBJ1-2; 7 bases match TRBD1. Germline V gene data show CDR1 as SGDLS and CDR2 as YYNGEE. The V gene end was trimmed by 3 bases and the J gene end by 8 bases; junction bases not matched to a gene: 13. The length of the CDR3 is 15 residues.

The chain recombines TRBV4-1 with TRBJ2-1; D is uncertain. Germline CDR1 reads MGHRA; CDR2 reads YSYEKL. V was shortened by 0 bases and J by 0 bases, with 9 bases between the two germline ends. The CDR3 totals 16 residues. The CDR3 loop is CASSQEWPFSYNEQFF. Written as DNA, the CDR3 is TGCGCCAGCAGCCAAGAGTGGCCATTCTCCTACAATGAGCAGTTCTTC.

This clone was seen once. One junction end disagrees with the germline gene, perhaps due to a read error. The V and J genes are TRBV18 and TRBJ1-1; 7 bases line up with TRBD1. The CDR3 totals 14 residues. The germline V gene has CDR1 KGHSH and CDR2 LQKENI. CDR3 bases: TGTGCCAGCTCACCCGGGACAGAGAACCCTGAAGCTTTCTTT. This translates into CASSPGTENPEAFF.

This clone appeared once. This chain joins TRBV7-9 and TRBJ1-1; no clear D. Trimming pared 1 base from V and 7 bases from J, leaving 13 bases between. CDR1 and CDR2 (germline): SEHNR, FQNEAQ (reference sequence). The CDR3 consists of 14 residues. The CDR3 spells CASSLESQTNEAFF. CDR3 in DNA: TGTGCCAGCAGCTTAGAATCTCAGACCAATGAAGCTTTCTTT.

This chain connects TRBV5-6 to TRBJ1-6; unclear D gene. V gave up 0 bases and J gave up 9 bases, with 13 bases separating them. This CDR3 is 15 amino acids long. Germline CDR1 is SGHDT and CDR2 is YYEEEE. CDR3 bases: TGTGCCAGCAGCTTGGACGGGATAGTTCTTTCACCCCTCCACTTT. The encoded protein is CASSLDGIVLSPLHF.

J is TRBJ2-1 and V is TRBV6-4; D gene ambiguous. CDR1 and CDR2 (germline): MRHNA, SNTAGT. This CDR3 has 13 amino acids. The V gene lost 6 bases and the J gene lost 8 bases, with 14 bases spanning the gap. The CDR3, as DNA: TGTGCCAGCAGGGGTTCTGTTGTACATGAGCAGTTCTTC. Translation: CASRGSVVHEQFF.

This chain joins TRBV2 and TRBJ2-5, with D perhaps TRBD2 (5 bases). The J call is uncertain, as TRBJ2-7 better fits the DNA end. Germline CDR1 is SNHLY and CDR2 is FYNNEI. This CDR3 spans 11 amino acids. The CDR3 protein is CASKRGGEQYF. Here the CDR3 DNA reads TGTGCCTCAAAACGGGGTGGCGAGCAGTACTTC.

V usage is TRBV10-1 and J usage is TRBJ2-2, with 7 bases lining up with TRBD2. J gave up 5 bases and V 11 bases, and 11 bases lay outside the gene matches. The CDR3 is 14 amino acids. The germline gives CDR1 WNHNN, CDR2 SYGVQD (reference sequence). CDR3 amino acids: CACQREIFTGELFF. Here the CDR3 DNA reads TGCGCCTGCCAGCGGGAAATCTTTACCGGGGAGCTGTTTTTT.

The chain recombines TRBV28 with TRBJ1-1; D unclear. Germline V lookup: CDR1 MDHEN, CDR2 SYDVKM. V was pared by 6 bases and J by 0 bases, with 17 bases between. This CDR3 has 16 residues. This CDR3 is CASSRRRERVNTEAFF. In DNA, the CDR3 is TGTGCCAGCAGCCGCCGAAGGGAGCGGGTGAACACTGAAGCTTTCTTT.

V usage is TRBV5-1 and J usage is TRBJ2-1; 14 nucleotides line up with TRBD2. The CDR3 is made up of 18 amino acids. The germline V gene encodes CDR1 SGHRS and CDR2 YFSETQ. V shed 3 bases, J shed 4 bases, and the junction held 9 bases outside the gene matches. The CDR3 sequence: CASSSLGTSGGIYNEQFF. In DNA, the CDR3 is TGCGCCAGCAGCTCCCTCGGGACTAGCGGGGGTATATACAATGAGCAGTTCTTC. The whole variable domain, remainder taken from reference TRBV5-1 and TRBJ2-1, is KAGVTQTPRYLIKTRGQQVTLSCSPISGHRSVSWYQQTPGQGLQFLFEYFSETQRNKGNFPGRFSGRQFSNSRSEMNVSTLELGDSALYLCASSSLGTSGGIYNEQFFGPGTRLTVL.

The rearrangement joins TRBV5-1 to TRBJ1-5; TRBD1 agrees at 9 bases. Germline V lookup: CDR1 SGHRS, CDR2 YFSETQ. The CDR3 length is 16 residues. Losses at the gene ends were 4 bases for V and 0 bases for J; bases not matched to a gene: 5. CDR3 amino acids: CASSRDREDSNQPQHF. CDR3 nucleotide sequence: TGCGCCAGCAGCCGGGACAGGGAGGATAGCAATCAGCCCCAGCATTTT.